A few counts support the clone carrying this T cell receptor beta chain. Its antigen remains unknown. The data are from a study of shared clonotypes between healthy human individuals. Study findings and constraints: Clonotypes which were not shared had lower generation probabilities than clonotypes that all four donors shared.

This CDR3 region has 15 residues. Losses at the gene ends were 8 bases for V and 4 bases for J; bases not matched to a gene: 10. In germline, CDR1 is SNHLY, CDR2 FYNNEI. Clones were read by immunoSEQ multiplex PCR, and TCRdb kept only the in-frame ones, dropping some. There are about 710,000 clones in the sample; over 60% occur only once, and approximately 2% lies in the top ten. The sample consisted of memory CD4+ T cells sorted from blood. Subset denoted: CD45RA-negative fraction. The J gene is TRBJ2-1, the V gene TRBV2, with 8 bases matching TRBD1. The origin of this receptor is a woman in her 30s in good health. The DNA of the CDR3 is TGTGCCAGCGCCGAGTTGCAGGGGGCGTACAATGAGCAGTTCTTC. Translated, it gives CASAELQGAYNEQFF. Filled out from reference TRBV2 and TRBJ2-1, the complete variable domain reads EPEVTQTPSHQVTQMGQEVILRCVPISNHLYFYWYRQILGQKVEFLVSFYNNEISEKSEIFDDQFSVERPDGSNFTLKIRSTKLEDSAMYFCASAELQGAYNEQFFGPGTRLTVL.